One sample yielded the 21 T cell receptor beta chains listed below, sequenced in a study of Ad26.COV2.S vaccination and SARS-CoV-2 variants. As for treatment: around 19 received Ad26.COV2.S at low or high dose, single or two shots; about 5 received placebo; per-sample allocation not given. Day 63 after the first injection of vaccine or placebo was the sampling time. Clones were read by immunoSEQ multiplex PCR, and TCRdb kept only the in-frame ones, dropping some. The profile shows hundreds of thousands of clones, over 75% of them singletons. The sequencing used peripheral blood, collected in a trial of Ad26.COV2.S vaccine versus placebo. The origin of the receptors is a person between 18 and 60 years old who received the Ad26.COV2.S COVID-19 vaccine or a placebo.

The J gene is TRBJ1-2, the V gene TRBV28, with 7 bases fitting TRBD1. The trim removed 5 bases at V and 7 bases at J, leaving 7 bases unmatched. The CDR3 is made up of 13 amino acids. The germline CDR1 and CDR2 sequences are MDHEN and SYDVKM. As DNA, the CDR3 is TGTGCCAGCAGTCGACAGGGAGGCAGTGGCTACACCTTC. Translating gives CASSRQGGSGYTF.

The rearrangement links TRBV6-6 to TRBJ2-7; possible D gene TRBD2, 7 bases. The CDR3 consists of 13 residues. The germline V and J ends were trimmed by 9 bases and 2 bases, with 14 bases remaining between them. In germline, CDR1 is MNHNY, CDR2 SVGAGI (reference sequence). CDR3 in DNA: TGTGCCAGTAGACAGGCGGGGGCCTACGAGCAGTACTTC. Amino acids: CASRQAGAYEQYF.

This chain joins TRBV2 and TRBJ2-5; D possibly corresponds to TRBD1 (6 bases). The germline gives CDR1 SNHLY, CDR2 FYNNEI. CDR3 length: 13 residues. Trimming removed 7 bases from V and 0 bases from J, with 9 bases in between. This chain's CDR3 is CASKDSNQETQYF. The CDR3 DNA reads TGTGCCAGCAAGGACAGTAACCAAGAGACCCAGTACTTC. The whole variable domain, remainder taken from reference TRBV2 and TRBJ2-5, is EPEVTQTPSHQVTQMGQEVILRCVPISNHLYFYWYRQILGQKVEFLVSFYNNEISEKSEIFDDQFSVERPDGSNFTLKIRSTKLEDSAMYFCASKDSNQETQYFGPGTRLLVL.

The chain couples TRBV6-5 to TRBJ1-5; D gene unclear. Germline CDR1 is MNHEY and CDR2 is SVGAGI. Deletions cut 6 bases from V and 11 bases from J, with 14 bases between. The CDR3 has 12 amino acids. CDR3 in amino acids: CASSAVGTAQHF. The CDR3 DNA reads as TGTGCCAGCAGCGCAGTGGGCACGGCCCAGCATTTT.

The genes are TRBV11-2 and TRBJ2-1; 9 bases are a match to TRBD2. Germline-derived CDR1 and CDR2 are SGHAT and FQNNGV. The CDR3 runs 15 residues. V lost 5 bases, J lost 8 bases, and 10 bases stayed unmatched. In DNA, the CDR3 is TGTGCCAGCAGCCCAAATAGCGGGAGCCCCGATGAGCAGTTCTTC. Amino acid sequence: CASSPNSGSPDEQFF.

V usage is TRBV30 and J usage is TRBJ2-2, with unresolved D. V lost 0 bases and J lost 7, with 6 bases in between. CDR1 and CDR2 (germline): GTSNPN, SVGIG (reference sequence). The CDR3 spans 12 residues. The CDR3 region is CAWSVQGGELFF. CDR3 coding DNA: TGTGCCTGGAGTGTACAAGGCGGGGAGCTGTTTTTT. Supplemented by reference TRBV30 and TRBJ2-2, the full variable domain reads SQTIHQWPATLVQPVGSPLSLECTVEGTSNPNLYWYRQAAGRGLQLLFYSVGIGQISSEVPQNLSASRPQDRQFILSSKKLLLSDSGFYLCAWSVQGGELFFGEGSRLTVL.

The J gene is TRBJ2-7, the V gene TRBV7-9; 9 nucleotides match TRBD1. CDR1 SEHNR and CDR2 FQNEAQ come from the germline V gene (reference sequence). CDR3 length: 17 amino acids. J gave up 1 base and V 4 bases, and 11 bases lay outside the gene matches. CDR3 sequence (DNA): TGTGCCAGCAGCTGGACCGGGACAGGGAGAGGTTCCTACGAGCAGTACTTC. As protein: CASSWTGTGRGSYEQYF.

J is TRBJ2-7 and V is TRBV28, with 12 bases that match TRBD2. Trimming took 7 bases from V and 1 from J; bases not matched to a gene: 8. The CDR3 runs 16 residues. The germline V gene encodes CDR1 MDHEN and CDR2 SYDVKM. CDR3 region: CASMGLAGGRSYEQYF. The CDR3, as DNA: TGTGCCAGCATGGGGCTAGCGGGAGGGAGGTCCTACGAGCAGTACTTC.

The rearrangement uses TRBV29-1 and TRBJ2-3; possible D gene TRBD2, 7 bases. The CDR3 loop spans 14 amino acids. Looked up from germline, CDR1 is SQVTM and CDR2 is ANQGSEA. V was pared by 1 base and J by 2 bases, with 10 bases between. The CDR3 DNA follows: TGCAGCGTTGAAGGGGGGGGCCACACAGATACGCAGTATTTT. Amino acids: CSVEGGGHTDTQYF.

This rearrangement joins TRBV7-6 to TRBJ2-7, with 10 bases fitting TRBD2. This CDR3 region has 15 residues. Germline CDR1 and CDR2: SGHVS and FNYEAQ. V was clipped by 2 bases and J by 3 bases; unmatched bases: 4. In DNA, the CDR3 is TGTGCCAGCAGCTTATTTGCTAGCGGGAGCTACGAGCAGTACTTC. Translating gives CASSLFASGSYEQYF.

The V gene is TRBV28, the J gene TRBJ2-1; 7 bases map to TRBD1. The germline V gene encodes CDR1 MDHEN and CDR2 SYDVKM. Losses at the gene ends were 4 bases for V and 3 bases for J; bases not matched to a gene: 3. This CDR3 contains 14 residues. CDR3 region: CASSSTGYYNEQFF. The CDR3 DNA sequence: TGTGCCAGCAGTTCGACAGGGTACTACAATGAGCAGTTCTTC.

This clone was found a few times. This chain connects TRBV7-2 to TRBJ1-1; D perhaps matches TRBD1 (5 bases). The CDR3 totals 13 residues. V lost 2 bases, J lost 6 bases, and 10 bases lay in between. Germline V gene data show CDR1 as SGHTA and CDR2 as FQGNSA. CDR3 nucleotides: TGTGCCAGCAGCTTATTCAGGGACCCTGAAGCTTTCTTT. The encoded protein is CASSLFRDPEAFF.

The chain has TRBV11-1 and TRBJ2-2; possibly TRBD1 or TRBD2 for D (5 bases each). V was cut by 4 bases and J by 1 base, with 10 bases left in between. Germline V gene sequence: CDR1 SGHAT, CDR2 FQDESV (reference sequence). This CDR3 spans 15 amino acids. Here the CDR3 reads CASSWAGGNTGELFF. The CDR3 DNA is TGTGCCAGCAGCTGGGCTGGGGGGAACACCGGGGAGCTGTTTTTT. The full variable domain, with the rest looked up from reference TRBV11-1 and TRBJ2-2, is EAEVAQSPRYKITEKSQAVAFWCDPISGHATLYWYRQILGQGPELLVQFQDESVVDDSQLPKDRFSAERLKGVDSTLKIQPAELGDSAMYLCASSWAGGNTGELFFGEGSRLTVL.

The chain joins TRBV7-6 to TRBJ1-1; TRBD1 aligns across 7 bases. CDR1 is SGHVS, CDR2 FNYEAQ, per germline. The CDR3 spans 15 residues. V shed 1 base and J 6 bases; nucleotides not matched to a gene: 8. This chain's CDR3 is CASSLVEGAQPEAFF. CDR3 DNA: TGTGCCAGCAGCTTAGTGGAGGGGGCGCAGCCTGAAGCTTTCTTT.

The V call is TRBV7-2, the J call TRBJ2-7; 9 bases match TRBD2. Germline-derived CDR1 and CDR2 are SGHTA and FQGNSA. V lost 1 base, J lost 3 bases, and 7 bases stayed unmatched. This CDR3 contains 16 residues. CDR3 nucleotides: TGTGCCAGCAGCTTAGTCAGCGGGAGGCTTGGCTACGAGCAGTACTTC. It yields the protein CASSLVSGRLGYEQYF.

CDR3 region: CASSLAGVAQETQYF. The CDR3 coding sequence is TGTGCCAGCAGTTTAGCGGGAGTCGCCCAAGAGACCCAGTACTTC. The rearrangement links TRBV28 to TRBJ2-5; 7 bases fit TRBD2. This CDR3 contains 15 residues. The J segment lost 1 base and the V segment lost 2 bases, leaving 4 bases of the junction unmatched. Germline V lookup: CDR1 MDHEN, CDR2 SYDVKM.

The rearrangement uses TRBV23-1 and TRBJ1-1, with 7 bases fitting TRBD1. TRBV23-1 is known as an ORF, though its function is uncertain. CDR3 length: 15 amino acids. The junction had 6 bases not matched to a gene; V was cut back by 2 bases and J by 3 bases. The CDR3 sequence is CASSQIKRGHTEAFF. CDR3 nucleotide sequence: TGCGCCAGCAGTCAAATAAAGAGGGGGCACACTGAAGCTTTCTTT.

The chain couples TRBV6-5 to TRBJ2-2, with TRBD2 as a possible D gene (5 bases). V was trimmed by 0 bases and J by 4 bases, leaving 6 bases between them. This CDR3 comprises 14 residues. Germline lookup yields CDR1 MNHEY and CDR2 SVGAGI. CDR3 residues: CASSYSSVTGELFF. The CDR3 nucleotides read TGTGCCAGCAGTTACTCTAGCGTCACCGGGGAGCTGTTTTTT.

The V and J genes are TRBV2 and TRBJ2-3; a weak D match, TRBD2 (5 bases). Germline V lookup: CDR1 SNHLY, CDR2 FYNNEI. V was shortened by 1 base and J by 1 base, with 21 bases between the two germline ends. There are 19 residues in the CDR3. The CDR3 DNA follows: TGTGCCAGCAGTGAAGTCGGTCTCCCGCGGCCCGGGGGCACAGATACGCAGTATTTT. Translating gives CASSEVGLPRPGGTDTQYF.

This rearrangement joins TRBV13 to TRBJ1-4; D not certain. The V end lost 5 bases, the J end lost 8 bases, and 12 bases lay between the germline ends. The CDR3 contains 13 residues. Germline lookup yields CDR1 PRHDT and CDR2 FYEKMQ (reference sequence). The CDR3 spells CASSGSGREKLFF. CDR3 nucleotides: TGTGCCAGCAGCGGGTCGGGGAGGGAAAAACTGTTTTTT. Complete variable domain (other parts from reference TRBV13 and TRBJ1-4): AAGVIQSPRHLIKEKRETATLKCYPIPRHDTVYWYQQGPGQDPQFLISFYEKMQSDKGSIPDRFSAQQFSDYHSELNMSSLELGDSALYFCASSGSGREKLFFGSGTQLSVL.

The rearrangement joins TRBV7-9 to TRBJ1-4; TRBD1 agrees at 10 bases. The trim removed 4 bases at V and 4 bases at J, leaving 9 bases unmatched. The CDR3 sequence is 17 residues long. CDR1 SEHNR and CDR2 FQNEAQ come from the germline V gene (reference sequence). The CDR3 DNA reads TGTGCCAGCAGCTCCCCACCGGGACAGGGGATTAATGAAAAACTGTTTTTT. Its translation: CASSSPPGQGINEKLFF.